The subject of this entry is one T cell receptor (beta chain). What this receptor recognizes is not known. No much larger clonotype is one base removed from it; base qualities were not supplied. The treatment or condition label here, explained by the study, means: allogeneic hematopoietic cell transplantation with graft depleted of TCRalphabeta T cells and CD19 B cells. The transplant recipients were children given TCRalphabeta/CD19-depleted allogeneic hematopoietic cell grafts. Libraries were constructed by PCR. For sequencing, an Illumina HiSeq 2500 was employed. TCR library preparation used molecular barcoding, with unique molecular identifiers applied to normalize quantification of the TCRbeta repertoire. TCRdb reprocessed the public reads (quality trimming at Q25 with fastp, clone calling with MiXCR) and kept in-frame beta chains. Each CDR3 protein gets just one entry, which takes the most common genes and DNA from the rows behind it. The table for this sample lists about 340,000 distinct CDR3 sequences; 15% to 20% of them were counted only once. Just over 40% of the sample lies in the top ten.

The sample belongs to a study of T-cell reconstitution after alpha-beta-depleted transplantation in children listed by TCRdb under 2016. The study in broad terms: Using TCR repertoire profiling, the study quantitatively followed how T-cell immune reconstitution unfolded in children after TCRalphabeta/CD19-depleted allogeneic hematopoietic cell transplantation. Beyond this particular receptor, the publication reports: The apparently early recovery of alphabetaT-cell counts about two months after transplant reportedly depended on only several hundred rapidly expanded clones that came from non-depleted graft cells. Over the following months the frequencies of hyperexpanded clones went down, and after one year T-cell counts and TCRbeta diversity were mostly credited to newly produced T cells. In some patients, the high TCRbeta diversity seen at day 60 was put down to recipient T cells and intrathymic progenitors that had survived conditioning.

Unmatched junction bases come to 5, with V trimmed by 3 bases and J by 0 bases. The germline V gene supplies CDR1 MDHEN and CDR2 SYDVKM. The CDR3 spans 16 residues, from the cysteine through the phenylalanine. Solely the CDR3 DNA is kept, with 48 bases framed from the first base. Material: PBMCs, mostly from graft donor cells, obtained 360 days after TCRalphabeta/CD19-depleted stem cell transplant. This chain is built from TRBV28 and TRBJ2-3, with 8 bases in between that match TRBD2. The receptor was isolated from a male patient aged 2-10 years who had a stem cell transplant for acute lymphoblastic leukemia, so the T cells may come from the graft donor. CDR3 sequence: CASSFSGAPSTDTQYF. The bases read TGTGCCAGCAGTTTTAGCGGGGCCCCTAGCACAGATACGCAGTATTTT.